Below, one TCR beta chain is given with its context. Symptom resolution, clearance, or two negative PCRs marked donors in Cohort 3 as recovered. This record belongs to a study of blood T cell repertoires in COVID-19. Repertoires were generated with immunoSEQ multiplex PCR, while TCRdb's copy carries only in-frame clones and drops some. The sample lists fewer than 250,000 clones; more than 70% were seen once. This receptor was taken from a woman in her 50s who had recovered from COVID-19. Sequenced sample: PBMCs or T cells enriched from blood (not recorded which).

As DNA, the CDR3 is TGTGCCTGGAACAAAAGGGGGGGAGGGTACAATGAGCAGTTCTTC. Translated, it gives CAWNKRGGGYNEQFF. The rearrangement links TRBV30 to TRBJ2-1, with D perhaps matching TRBD2 (7 bases). Trimming cost V 4 bases and J 4 bases, with 17 bases left between them. Germline CDR1 and CDR2: GTSNPN and SVGIG (reference sequence). CDR3 length equals 15 residues.